These 10 T cell receptor beta chains share one sample of origin, sequenced in a study of regulatory dendritic cells for organ transplantation. Using immunoSEQ multiplex PCR, the repertoire was profiled, and TCRdb retains in-frame clones only, with some absent. In the table there are around 30,000 clones, roughly 84% of which are singletons. Input material: naive CD8+ T cells from blood. Subset specified: CD45RA+ naive T cells. These receptors all stem from a human donor in good health.

The J gene is TRBJ1-2, the V gene TRBV4-1; maybe TRBD1 (6 bases). This CDR3 has 15 amino acids. V shed 3 bases and J shed 8 bases, with 19 bases lying between them. From germline, CDR1 is MGHRA and CDR2 YSYEKL. The CDR3 DNA reads TGCGCCAGCAGCCACACAGGGATCTCCCTGGCGGGCTACACCTTC. This translates into CASSHTGISLAGYTF.

The chain employs TRBV9 and TRBJ2-3, with 9 bases matching TRBD1. The CDR3 covers 15 residues. Per the germline V gene, CDR1 is SGDLS and CDR2 is YYNGEE. V gave up 0 bases and J gave up 5 bases; unmatched junction bases: 4. DNA of the CDR3: TGTGCCAGCAGCGTAGATACAGGGGGCGAAGATACGCAGTATTTT. This translates into CASSVDTGGEDTQYF.

The V gene is TRBV13, the J gene TRBJ2-7; D gene unclear. The CDR3 extends over 12 amino acids. V dropped 0 bases and J dropped 5 bases, with 5 bases sitting between them. Germline values: CDR1 PRHDT, CDR2 FYEKMQ (reference sequence). CDR3 nucleotide sequence: TGTGCCAGCAGCTTAGGCGTCGACGAGCAGTACTTC. Translation gives CASSLGVDEQYF. Variable domain in full (rest from reference TRBV13 and TRBJ2-7): AAGVIQSPRHLIKEKRETATLKCYPIPRHDTVYWYQQGPGQDPQFLISFYEKMQSDKGSIPDRFSAQQFSDYHSELNMSSLELGDSALYFCASSLGVDEQYFGPGTRLTVT.

The V gene is TRBV5-1, the J gene TRBJ1-2; 10 bases line up with TRBD1. Losses at the gene ends were 5 bases for V and 6 bases for J; bases not matched to a gene: 4. CDR1 is SGHRS and CDR2 is YFSETQ in the germline V gene. The CDR3 has 13 amino acids. The CDR3 spells CASRWDRGDGYTF. CDR3 DNA sequence: TGCGCCAGCAGATGGGACAGGGGCGATGGCTACACCTTC.

This chain links TRBV27 with TRBJ2-7, with 12 bases lining up with TRBD1. Germline assignment: CDR1 MNHEY and CDR2 SMNVEV (reference sequence). V lost 5 bases, J lost 6 bases, and 5 bases stayed unmatched. The CDR3 is made up of 14 amino acids. The CDR3: CASSIGTGGAEQYF. CDR3 sequence (DNA): TGTGCCAGCAGTATAGGGACAGGGGGCGCCGAGCAGTACTTC.

CDR3 nucleotides: TGTGCCAGCAGCTTATACGGTGGTGGCTACACCTTC. Translating gives CASSLYGGGYTF. The chain couples TRBV4-2 to TRBJ1-2, with unresolved D. Trimming stripped 5 bases from V and 7 bases from J, with 11 bases between. Germline CDR1 LGHNA, CDR2 YNFKEQ. The CDR3 extends over 12 amino acids.

The chain links TRBV7-9 to TRBJ2-5; perhaps TRBD2 as D (6 bases). CDR1 SEHNR and CDR2 FQNEAQ come from the germline V gene (reference sequence). The CDR3 runs 16 residues. The germline V and J ends were trimmed by 5 bases and 5 bases, with 21 bases remaining between them. CDR3 DNA sequence: TGTGCCAGCAGCCCTACCGGGGGTTACCTCAGGGAGACCCAGTACTTC. Translation gives CASSPTGGYLRETQYF.

The rearrangement joins TRBV2 to TRBJ2-3; tentative D call: TRBD2 (6 bases). V lost 4 bases, J lost 0 bases, and 8 bases lay in between. The CDR3 sequence is 14 residues long. The germline gives CDR1 SNHLY, CDR2 FYNNEI. The CDR3 reads CASSGGDSTDTQYF. The CDR3 DNA is TGTGCCAGCAGTGGCGGGGATAGCACAGATACGCAGTATTTT.

This clone was picked up one time. The chain carries TRBV13 and TRBJ1-1; D might be TRBD1 (5 bases). CDR1 and CDR2 from the germline V gene are PRHDT and FYEKMQ (reference sequence). V was cut by 5 bases and J by 6 bases, with 10 bases left in between. The CDR3 length is 12 residues. The CDR3 region is CASSRTQPEAFF. CDR3 DNA: TGTGCCAGCAGCCGGACACAACCTGAAGCTTTCTTT. Full variable domain (missing parts from reference TRBV13 and TRBJ1-1): AAGVIQSPRHLIKEKRETATLKCYPIPRHDTVYWYQQGPGQDPQFLISFYEKMQSDKGSIPDRFSAQQFSDYHSELNMSSLELGDSALYFCASSRTQPEAFFGQGTRLTVV.

CDR3 DNA: TGTGCCAGCAGCATCACCCGAGATGGCACAGATACGCAGTATTTT. Protein product: CASSITRDGTDTQYF. The V and J genes are TRBV13 and TRBJ2-3; D is ambiguous. This CDR3 region has 15 residues. Looked up from germline, CDR1 is PRHDT and CDR2 is FYEKMQ (reference sequence). Between the trimmed V and J ends, which lost 5 bases and 1 base, there was a span of 13 bases.